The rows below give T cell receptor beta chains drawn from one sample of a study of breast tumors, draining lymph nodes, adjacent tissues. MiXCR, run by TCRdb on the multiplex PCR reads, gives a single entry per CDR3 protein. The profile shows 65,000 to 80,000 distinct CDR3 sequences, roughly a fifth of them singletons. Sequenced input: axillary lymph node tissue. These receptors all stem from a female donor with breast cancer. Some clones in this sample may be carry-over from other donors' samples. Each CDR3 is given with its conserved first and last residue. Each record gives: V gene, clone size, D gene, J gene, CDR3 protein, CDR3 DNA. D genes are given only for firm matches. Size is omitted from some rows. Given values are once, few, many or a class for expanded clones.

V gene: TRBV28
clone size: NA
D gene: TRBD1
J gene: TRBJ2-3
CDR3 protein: CASSPTGVSQYF
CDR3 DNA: TGTGCCAGCAGTCCCACAGGGGTTTCGCAGTATTTT

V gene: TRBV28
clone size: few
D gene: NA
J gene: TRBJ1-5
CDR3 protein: CASKEDRDYSNQPQHF
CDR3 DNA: TGTGCCAGCAAAGAGGACAGAGACTATAGCAATCAGCCCCAGCATTTT

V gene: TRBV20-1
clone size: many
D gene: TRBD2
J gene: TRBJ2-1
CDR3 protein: CSAKGLAGAKQFF
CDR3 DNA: TGCAGTGCTAAGGGACTAGCGGGAGCTAAGCAGTTCTTC

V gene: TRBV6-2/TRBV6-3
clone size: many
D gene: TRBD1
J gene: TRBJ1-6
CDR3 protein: CASRPLDRDNSPLHF
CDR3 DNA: TGTGCCAGCAGACCCCTGGACAGGGATAATTCACCCCTCCACTTT

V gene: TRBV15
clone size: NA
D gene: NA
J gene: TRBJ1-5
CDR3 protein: CATSRDKGLNRPQHF
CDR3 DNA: TGTGCCACCAGCAGAGATAAAGGCCTCAATCGGCCCCAGCATTTT

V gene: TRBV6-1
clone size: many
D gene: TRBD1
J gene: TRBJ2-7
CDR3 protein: CASEGQGSPYEQYF
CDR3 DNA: TGTGCCAGCGAAGGACAGGGGAGCCCCTACGAGCAGTACTTC

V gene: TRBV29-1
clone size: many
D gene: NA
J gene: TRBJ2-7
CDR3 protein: CSVDGRLTYEQYF
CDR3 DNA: TGCAGCGTTGACGGACGGTTAACCTACGAGCAGTACTTC

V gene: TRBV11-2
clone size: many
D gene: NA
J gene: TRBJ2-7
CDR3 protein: CASTLGYEQYF
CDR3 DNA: TGTGCCAGCACGTTGGGTTACGAGCAGTACTTC

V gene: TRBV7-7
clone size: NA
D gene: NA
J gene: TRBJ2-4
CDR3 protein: CASSLLEQHRVAKNIQYF
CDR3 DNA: TGTGCTAGCAGCTTACTAGAACAGCACCGGGTGGCCAAAAACATTCAGTACTTC

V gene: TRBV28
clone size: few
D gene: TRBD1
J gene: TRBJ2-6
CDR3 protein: CASSYGQGGGGANVLTF
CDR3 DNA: TGTGCCAGCAGTTACGGACAGGGTGGCGGTGGGGCCAACGTCCTGACTTTC

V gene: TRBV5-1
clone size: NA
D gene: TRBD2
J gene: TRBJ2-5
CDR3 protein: CASSELAGGPGETQYF
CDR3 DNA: TGCGCCAGCAGCGAACTAGCGGGAGGGCCGGGGGAGACCCAGTACTTC

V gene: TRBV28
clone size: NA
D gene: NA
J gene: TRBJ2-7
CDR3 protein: CANSGLIRRASYGYEQYF
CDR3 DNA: TGTGCCAACAGTGGCCTTATTCGCCGGGCTAGTTATGGGTACGAGCAGTACTTC

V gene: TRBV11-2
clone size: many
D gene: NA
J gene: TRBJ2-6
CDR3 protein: CASSAKSGANVLTF
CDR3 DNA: TGTGCCAGCAGCGCGAAATCTGGGGCCAACGTCCTGACTTTC

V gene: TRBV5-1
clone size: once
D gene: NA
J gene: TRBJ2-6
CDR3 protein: CAGSLVSLSSGANVLTF
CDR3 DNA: TGCGCCGGCAGCTTGGTATCCCTCAGCTCTGGGGCCAACGTCCTGACTTTC

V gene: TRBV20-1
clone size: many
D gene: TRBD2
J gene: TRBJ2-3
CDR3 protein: CSARVASGRADTQYF
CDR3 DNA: TGCAGTGCTAGAGTCGCTAGCGGGAGGGCAGATACGCAGTATTTT

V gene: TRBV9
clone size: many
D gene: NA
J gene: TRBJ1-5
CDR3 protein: CASSETRWNQPQHF
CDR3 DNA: TGTGCCAGCTCTGAAACGAGGTGGAATCAGCCCCAGCATTTT

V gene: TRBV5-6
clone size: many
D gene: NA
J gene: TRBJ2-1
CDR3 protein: CASSFGTYNNEQFF
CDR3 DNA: TGTGCCAGCAGCTTCGGGACGTACAACAATGAGCAGTTCTTC

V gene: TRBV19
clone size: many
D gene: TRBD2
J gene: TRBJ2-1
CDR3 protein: CASSIGPSGYNEQFF
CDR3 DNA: TGTGCCAGTAGTATAGGGCCTAGCGGATACAATGAGCAGTTCTTC

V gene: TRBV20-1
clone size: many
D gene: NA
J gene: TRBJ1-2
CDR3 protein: CSARVGRETYGYTF
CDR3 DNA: TGCAGTGCTAGAGTCGGGAGAGAGACCTATGGCTACACCTTC

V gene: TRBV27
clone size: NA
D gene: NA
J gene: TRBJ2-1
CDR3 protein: CASSLARGGGDEQFF
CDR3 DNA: TGTGCCAGCAGTTTAGCGAGGGGCGGGGGCGACGAGCAGTTCTTC

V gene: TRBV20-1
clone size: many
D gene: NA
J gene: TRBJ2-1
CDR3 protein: CSAPTLTGNEQFF
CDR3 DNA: TGCAGTGCACCAACTCTGACCGGGAATGAGCAGTTCTTC

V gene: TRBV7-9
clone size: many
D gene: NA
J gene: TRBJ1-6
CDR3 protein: CASSIGTARNSPLHF
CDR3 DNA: TGTGCCAGCAGCATTGGGACTGCCCGGAATTCACCCCTCCACTTT